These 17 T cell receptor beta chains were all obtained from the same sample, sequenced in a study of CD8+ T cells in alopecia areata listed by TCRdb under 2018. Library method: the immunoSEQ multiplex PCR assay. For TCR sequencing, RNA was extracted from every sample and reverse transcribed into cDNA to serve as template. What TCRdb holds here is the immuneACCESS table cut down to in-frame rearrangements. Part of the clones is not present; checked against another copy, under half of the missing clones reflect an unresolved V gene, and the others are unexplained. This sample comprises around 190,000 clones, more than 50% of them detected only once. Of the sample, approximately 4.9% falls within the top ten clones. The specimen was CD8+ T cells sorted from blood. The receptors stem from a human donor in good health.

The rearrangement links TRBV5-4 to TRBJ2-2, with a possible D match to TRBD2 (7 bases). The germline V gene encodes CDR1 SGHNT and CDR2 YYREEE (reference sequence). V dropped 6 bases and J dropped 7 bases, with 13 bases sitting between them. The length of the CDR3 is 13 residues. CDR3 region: CASTGGLVGELFF. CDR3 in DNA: TGTGCCAGCACCGGGGGGCTGGTCGGGGAGCTGTTTTTT.

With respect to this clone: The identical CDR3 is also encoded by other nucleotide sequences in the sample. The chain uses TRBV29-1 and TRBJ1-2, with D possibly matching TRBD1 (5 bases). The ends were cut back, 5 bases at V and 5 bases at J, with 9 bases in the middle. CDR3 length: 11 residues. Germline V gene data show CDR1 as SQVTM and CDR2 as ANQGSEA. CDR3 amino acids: CSVPRGYGYTF. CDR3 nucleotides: TGCAGCGTTCCGAGGGGATATGGCTACACCTTC.

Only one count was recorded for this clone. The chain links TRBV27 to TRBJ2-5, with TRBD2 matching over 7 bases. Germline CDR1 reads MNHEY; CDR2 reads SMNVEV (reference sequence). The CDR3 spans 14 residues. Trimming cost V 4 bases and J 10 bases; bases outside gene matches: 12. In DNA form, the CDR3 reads TGTGCCAGCAGTTGGGTGGCGGGGGAAAGGGACCAGTACTTC. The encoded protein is CASSWVAGERDQYF.

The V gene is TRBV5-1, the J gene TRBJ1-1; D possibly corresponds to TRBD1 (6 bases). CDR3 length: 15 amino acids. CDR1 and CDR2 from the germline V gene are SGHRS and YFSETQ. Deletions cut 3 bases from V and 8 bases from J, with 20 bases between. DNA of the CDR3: TGCGCCAGCAGCTCACTGGCCTACGGGACACAGGAAGCTTTCTTT. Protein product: CASSSLAYGTQEAFF.

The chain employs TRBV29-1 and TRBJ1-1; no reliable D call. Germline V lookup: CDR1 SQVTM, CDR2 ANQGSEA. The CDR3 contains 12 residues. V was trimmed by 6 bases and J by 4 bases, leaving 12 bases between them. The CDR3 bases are TGCAGCGTCGAGACAACAGTCACTGAAGCTTTCTTT. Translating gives CSVETTVTEAFF.

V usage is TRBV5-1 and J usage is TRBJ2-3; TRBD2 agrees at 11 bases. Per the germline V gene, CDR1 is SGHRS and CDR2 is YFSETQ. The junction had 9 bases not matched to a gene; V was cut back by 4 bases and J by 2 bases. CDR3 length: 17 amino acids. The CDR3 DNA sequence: TGCGCCAGCAGCCTCCCGACTAGCGGGGACTACACAGATACGCAGTATTTT. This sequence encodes CASSLPTSGDYTDTQYF. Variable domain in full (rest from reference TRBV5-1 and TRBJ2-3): KAGVTQTPRYLIKTRGQQVTLSCSPISGHRSVSWYQQTPGQGLQFLFEYFSETQRNKGNFPGRFSGRQFSNSRSEMNVSTLELGDSALYLCASSLPTSGDYTDTQYFGPGTRLTVL.

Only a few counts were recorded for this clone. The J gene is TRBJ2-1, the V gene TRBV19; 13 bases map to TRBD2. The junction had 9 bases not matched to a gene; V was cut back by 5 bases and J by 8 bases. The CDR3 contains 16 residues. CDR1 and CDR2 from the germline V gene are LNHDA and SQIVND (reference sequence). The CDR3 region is CASSLPGLAGSDEQFF. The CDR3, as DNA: TGTGCCAGTAGTTTGCCGGGACTAGCGGGGTCCGATGAGCAGTTCTTC.

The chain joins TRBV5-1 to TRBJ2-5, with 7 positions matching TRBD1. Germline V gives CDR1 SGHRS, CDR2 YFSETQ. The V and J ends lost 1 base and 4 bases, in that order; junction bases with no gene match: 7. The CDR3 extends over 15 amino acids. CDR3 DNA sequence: TGCGCCAGCAGCTTGTTCCCAGGGGGAGTAGAGACCCAGTACTTC. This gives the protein CASSLFPGGVETQYF.

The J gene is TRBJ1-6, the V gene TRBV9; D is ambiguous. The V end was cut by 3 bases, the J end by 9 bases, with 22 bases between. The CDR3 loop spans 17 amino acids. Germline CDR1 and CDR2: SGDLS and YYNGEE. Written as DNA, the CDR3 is TGTGCCAGCAGCGCCTCCTCTAGGGTACAAAACGGTTCACCCCTCCACTTT. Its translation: CASSASSRVQNGSPLHF. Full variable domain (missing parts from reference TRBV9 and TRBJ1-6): DSGVTQTPKHLITATGQRVTLRCSPRSGDLSVYWYQQSLDQGLQFLIQYYNGEERAKGNILERFSAQQFPDLHSELNLSSLELGDSALYFCASSASSRVQNGSPLHFGNGTRLTVT.

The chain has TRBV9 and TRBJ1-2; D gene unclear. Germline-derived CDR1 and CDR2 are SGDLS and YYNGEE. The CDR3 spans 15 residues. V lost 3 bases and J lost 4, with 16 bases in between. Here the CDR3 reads CASSDGRKSFYGYTF. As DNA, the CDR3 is TGTGCCAGCAGCGATGGCCGGAAGAGTTTCTATGGCTACACCTTC.

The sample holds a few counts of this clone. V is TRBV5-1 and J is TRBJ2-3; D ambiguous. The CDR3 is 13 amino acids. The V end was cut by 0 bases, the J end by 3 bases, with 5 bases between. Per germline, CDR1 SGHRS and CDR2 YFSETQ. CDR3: CASSLEVTDTQYF. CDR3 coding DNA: TGCGCCAGCAGCTTGGAGGTTACAGATACGCAGTATTTT.

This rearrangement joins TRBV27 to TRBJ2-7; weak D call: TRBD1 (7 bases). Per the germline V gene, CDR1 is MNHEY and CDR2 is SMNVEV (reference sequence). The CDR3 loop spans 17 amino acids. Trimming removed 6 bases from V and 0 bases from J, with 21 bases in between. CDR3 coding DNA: TGTGCCAGCAGCTCCCGTCCCAGGGGGGTAAGCTCCTACGAGCAGTACTTC. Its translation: CASSSRPRGVSSYEQYF.

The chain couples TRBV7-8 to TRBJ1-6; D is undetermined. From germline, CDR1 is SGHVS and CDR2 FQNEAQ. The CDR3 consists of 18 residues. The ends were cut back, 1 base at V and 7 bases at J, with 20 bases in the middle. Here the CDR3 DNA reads TGTGCCAGCAGCTTAGTCAACAGTGGCTTTTCGATAAATTCACCCCTCCACTTT. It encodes CASSLVNSGFSINSPLHF.

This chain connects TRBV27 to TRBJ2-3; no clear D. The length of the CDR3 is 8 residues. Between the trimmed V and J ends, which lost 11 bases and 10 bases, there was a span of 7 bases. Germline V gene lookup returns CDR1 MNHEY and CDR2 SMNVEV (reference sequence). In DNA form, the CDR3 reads TGTGCCGTAGGGTCGCAGTATTTT. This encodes CAVGSQYF.

CDR3 loop: CASSLSVPGQGRFEKLFF. CDR3 nucleotide sequence: TGTGCCAGCAGCTTGTCTGTACCCGGACAGGGGCGCTTCGAAAAACTGTTTTTT. The chain couples TRBV7-9 to TRBJ1-4; 9 bases fit TRBD1. There are 18 residues in the CDR3. Germline trimming cut 3 bases from V and 8 bases from J; bases unmatched to any gene: 16. Germline CDR1 is SEHNR and CDR2 is FQNEAQ (reference sequence).

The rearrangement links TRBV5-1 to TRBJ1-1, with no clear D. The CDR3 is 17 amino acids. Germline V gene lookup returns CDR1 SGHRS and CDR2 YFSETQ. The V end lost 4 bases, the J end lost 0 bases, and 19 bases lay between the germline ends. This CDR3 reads CASSLEMGREMNTEAFF. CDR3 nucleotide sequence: TGCGCCAGCAGCCTTGAGATGGGTCGTGAAATGAACACTGAAGCTTTCTTT.

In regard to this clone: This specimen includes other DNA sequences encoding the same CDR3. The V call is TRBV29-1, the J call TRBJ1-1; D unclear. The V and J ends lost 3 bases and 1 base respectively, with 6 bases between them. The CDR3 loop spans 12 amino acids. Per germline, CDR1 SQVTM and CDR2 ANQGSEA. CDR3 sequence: CSVDGRNTEAFF. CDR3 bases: TGCAGCGTTGATGGGAGGAACACTGAAGCTTTCTTT.